Here is one T cell receptor beta chain with its context. The data are from a study of technical replicates of blood from several donors. The CDR3 length is 15 residues. With 3 bases clipped from V and 6 bases from J, the junction kept 5 bases outside the gene matches. Germline CDR1 and CDR2: LGHNA and YSLEER. Some clones are missing from TCRdb's copy, which holds only in-frame ones; the method was immunoSEQ multiplex PCR. This sample has approximately 60,000 clones; about 86% occur once, and the top ten carry roughly 5%. This chain links TRBV4-3 with TRBJ1-5; 10 nucleotides align to TRBD1. This clonotype was sampled from a human donor in good health. Some clones in this sample may be carry-over from other donors' samples. The sample taken for sequencing was PBMCs. The CDR3 DNA reads as TGCGCCAGCAGCCATGGGACAGGGGCGGGTCAGCCCCAGCATTTT. Its protein product is CASSHGTGAGQPQHF.